This T cell receptor beta chain was recorded in a study of T cells in Graves' hyperthyroidism and ophthalmopathy. The CDR3 regions of TCR beta were amplified from RNA transcripts. The HTBI primer set drove a first-round RT-PCR of the TCR CDR3. One entry per CDR3 protein results from TCRdb running MiXCR on the multiplex PCR reads. The data contain some 600,000 distinct CDR3 sequences, roughly 14% of them singletons. Study-wide points: In blood, most of the thyroid clonotypes expanded above 0.001 were also present.

Germline V gives CDR1 MDHEN, CDR2 SYDVKM. The germline V and J ends were trimmed by 6 bases and 0 bases, with 8 bases remaining between them. The CDR3 spans 13 residues. This clonotype was counted ten times or more. Its antigen remains unknown. Source material: blood. The receptor comes from a woman in her twenties or thirties with Graves' hyperthyroidism that later progressed to Graves' ophthalmopathy. The V call is TRBV28, the J call TRBJ1-1, with D maybe TRBD1 (6 bases). The CDR3 sequence: CASRTGLNTEAFF. Here the CDR3 DNA reads TGTGCCAGCAGGACAGGTCTGAACACTGAAGCTTTCTTT.